Below are 20 T cell receptor beta chains sequenced from a single sample in a study of response to subunit inactivated influenza vaccine. Via MiXCR, TCRdb re-called the RT-PCR reads, giving one row per CDR3 protein. The table records under 750,000 distinct CDR3 sequences, about 12% of them present only once. Sequencing was performed on PBMCs from blood, taken on the day of vaccination. Receptors were obtained from a man in his fifties or sixties who received an inactivated influenza vaccine.

In its sample, this clonotype was seen many times. This chain joins TRBV9 and TRBJ2-5, with D possibly TRBD1 on 6 matching bases. Germline V gene sequence: CDR1 SGDLS, CDR2 YYNGEE. The CDR3 runs to 15 residues. The germline V and J ends were trimmed by 0 bases and 5 bases, with 14 bases remaining between them. CDR3 region: CASSVGSGHRETQYF. CDR3 coding DNA: TGTGCCAGCAGCGTAGGATCGGGACATAGGGAGACCCAGTACTTC.

This clonotype was seen more than once but under ten times. V usage is TRBV25-1 and J usage is TRBJ2-7; D unresolved. The CDR3 spans 16 residues. The V and J ends lost 1 base and 1 base respectively, with 14 bases between them. CDR1 is MGHDK, CDR2 SYGVNS, per germline. The CDR3 region is CASSESRVGLSYEQYF. CDR3 bases: TGTGCCAGCAGTGAATCACGAGTCGGGCTTTCCTACGAGCAGTACTTC.

The genes are TRBV24-1 and TRBJ2-5; D is ambiguous. The CDR3 totals 12 residues. The germline V and J ends were trimmed by 9 bases and 1 base, with 8 bases remaining between them. Germline V gene sequence: CDR1 KGHDR, CDR2 SFDVKD. CDR3 sequence reads: CATRGGQETQYF. The CDR3 DNA sequence: TGTGCCACCCGAGGTGGCCAAGAGACCCAGTACTTC.

This clonotype showed up just a few times. The chain is built from TRBV20-1 and TRBJ2-7; no clear D gene. The CDR3 covers 14 residues. Germline V gives CDR1 DFQATT, CDR2 SNEGSKA (reference sequence). Trimming stripped 4 bases from V and 0 bases from J, with 13 bases between. CDR3 sequence: CSATGWPGSYEQYF. The CDR3 DNA reads as TGCAGTGCTACGGGTTGGCCAGGCTCCTACGAGCAGTACTTC.

This clonotype was seen a handful of times. At one of its ends the junction is not consistent with the germline gene, which may arise from a read error. The chain combines TRBV7-2 with TRBJ2-4, with TRBD1 matching 7 bases. The length of the CDR3 is 18 residues. Germline CDR1 is SGHTA and CDR2 is FQGNSA. CDR3 in amino acids: CASSLGLEGALAKNIQSF. Written as DNA, the CDR3 is TGTGCCAGCAGCTTAGGGCTCGAGGGGGCTTTAGCCAAAAACATTCAGTCCTTC.

This clonotype was seen a few times. The J gene is TRBJ1-1, the V gene TRBV12-3 or TRBV12-4; D is undetermined. The CDR3 consists of 14 residues. Trimming took off 2 bases at V and 2 bases at J, with 9 bases between the two ends. CDR3 sequence: CASSLLATNTEAFF. The DNA for the CDR3 is TGTGCCAGCAGTTTATTGGCAACCAACACTGAAGCTTTCTTT.

This clonotype was seen a few times. The rearrangement joins TRBV7-2 to TRBJ2-2, with 12 bases lining up with TRBD2. The V gene end was trimmed by 6 bases and the J gene end by 6 bases; junction bases not matched to a gene: 8. Germline CDR1 reads SGHTA; CDR2 reads FQGNSA. The CDR3 has 16 amino acids. This chain's CDR3 is CASRRLAGARAGELFF. The CDR3 coding sequence is TGTGCCAGCAGACGACTAGCGGGGGCGAGGGCCGGGGAGCTGTTTTTT.

This clonotype has more than one count but fewer than ten. The V and J genes are TRBV11-2 and TRBJ2-3, with 8 positions matching TRBD1. Germline-derived CDR1 and CDR2 are SGHAT and FQNNGV. The V segment lost 3 bases and the J segment 7 bases; nucleotides outside the gene matches: 9. This CDR3 is built from 15 residues. CDR3 in DNA: TGTGCCAGCAGCTTGCGGACAGGGTCCTTGAATACGCAGTATTTT. Its translation is CASSLRTGSLNTQYF.

In its sample, this clonotype was seen a few times. This chain uses TRBV11-2 with TRBJ2-7; D tentatively fits TRBD1 or TRBD2 (5 bases each). The V gene's germline CDR1 is SGHAT and CDR2 FQNNGV. The V end lost 1 base, the J end lost 6 bases, and 16 bases lay between the germline ends. The CDR3 loop spans 15 amino acids. CDR3 nucleotides: TGTGCCAGCAGCTTAGTCGAAGGGGTCCGGGGCGAGCAGTACTTC. The encoded protein is CASSLVEGVRGEQYF.

This clonotype came up many times. This chain joins TRBV24-1 and TRBJ2-2; 9 nucleotides line up with TRBD2. From germline, CDR1 is KGHDR and CDR2 SFDVKD. Germline trimming cut 0 bases from V and 4 bases from J; bases unmatched to any gene: 11. This CDR3 is 19 amino acids long. The CDR3 spells CATSDLGAGGPGATGELFF. The CDR3 region has the DNA TGTGCCACCAGTGATTTGGGGGCGGGAGGGCCCGGCGCCACCGGGGAGCTGTTTTTT.

The table lists this clonotype with a few counts. The V gene is TRBV20-1, the J gene TRBJ1-2, with D uncertain. V was trimmed by 0 bases and J by 3 bases, leaving 8 bases between them. Looked up from germline, CDR1 is DFQATT and CDR2 is SNEGSKA (reference sequence). The CDR3 runs 13 residues. Here the CDR3 reads CSARDGSYYGYTF. As DNA, the CDR3 is TGCAGTGCTAGAGACGGGAGTTACTATGGCTACACCTTC.

The rearrangement joins TRBV12-3 or TRBV12-4 to TRBJ2-3; 7 nucleotides match TRBD2. The CDR3 has 14 residues. With V trimmed by 1 base and J by 6 bases, 4 bases remained unmatched. Written as DNA, the CDR3 is TGTGCCAGCAGTTTAGGGACTAGTTTCGATACGCAGTATTTT. This translates into CASSLGTSFDTQYF.

The chain has TRBV3-1 and TRBJ2-3; 8 bases align to TRBD2. CDR3 length: 13 amino acids. J gave up 8 bases and V 6 bases, and 7 bases lay outside the gene matches. Germline V gene lookup returns CDR1 LGHDT and CDR2 YNNKEL (reference sequence). The CDR3, as DNA: TGTGCCAGCAGTAGCGGGATATCCAGTACGCAGTATTTT. Translating gives CASSSGISSTQYF.

This clonotype has at least ten counts. The chain employs TRBV4-3 and TRBJ2-7; 9 bases align to TRBD1. The germline V gene encodes CDR1 LGHNA and CDR2 YSLEER. The CDR3 has 15 amino acids. V shed 1 base, J shed 0 bases, and the junction held 1 base outside the gene matches. The CDR3 bases are TGCGCCAGCAGCCAAGCACAGGGGGCCTCCTACGAGCAGTACTTC. This codes for CASSQAQGASYEQYF.

The chain recombines TRBV20-1 with TRBJ2-5, with D tentatively TRBD1 or TRBD2 (6 bases each). V lost 3 bases, J lost 4 bases, and 24 bases lay in between. Looked up from germline, CDR1 is DFQATT and CDR2 is SNEGSKA (reference sequence). The CDR3 extends over 17 amino acids. The CDR3 DNA follows: TGCAGTGCTAGGGAGTACGGGGGCGCGCATCGTTTAGAGACCCAGTACTTC. Translating it yields CSAREYGGAHRLETQYF.

This clonotype was detected ten times or more. The chain links TRBV20-1 to TRBJ2-1; 7 bases are shared with TRBD2. CDR1 DFQATT and CDR2 SNEGSKA come from the germline V gene (reference sequence). Unmatched junction bases numbered 8, after V lost 0 bases and J lost 9 bases. The CDR3 runs to 14 residues. The DNA for the CDR3 is TGCAGTGCTAGAGATCTCCAGCGGGGATCTGAGCAGTTCTTC. Protein sequence: CSARDLQRGSEQFF.

The V call is TRBV9, the J call TRBJ2-3; D is tentatively TRBD1 or TRBD2 (5 bases each). The CDR3 runs 17 residues. V lost 2 bases and J 3 bases, leaving 19 bases between the germline ends. The germline CDR1 and CDR2 sequences are SGDLS and YYNGEE. DNA for the CDR3: TGTGCCAGCAGCGTGAGTCCGGGACGAATCGTGACAGATACGCAGTATTTT. As protein: CASSVSPGRIVTDTQYF.

This clonotype was counted only a few times. The rearrangement links TRBV14 to TRBJ1-1; unclear D gene. The CDR3 is made up of 17 amino acids. Trimming took 0 bases from V and 0 from J, leaving 14 bases between them. The germline CDR1 and CDR2 sequences are SGHDN and FVKESK. CDR3 nucleotide sequence: TGTGCCAGCAGCCAAGATTGGGCGGGGAGTATGAACACTGAAGCTTTCTTT. Encoded protein: CASSQDWAGSMNTEAFF.

The chain recombines TRBV6-5 with TRBJ2-7; 9 bases are a match to TRBD1. This CDR3 region has 15 residues. Trimming took 2 bases from V and 0 from J; bases not matched to a gene: 2. CDR1 is MNHEY and CDR2 is SVGAGI in the germline V gene. CDR3 residues: CASSYGTGSSYEQYF. CDR3 in DNA: TGTGCCAGCAGTTACGGGACAGGGAGCTCCTACGAGCAGTACTTC.

Only a few counts were recorded for this clonotype. CDR3 nucleotides: TGTGCCAGCAGCTTAAGGGGGACTACAAGCTCCTACAATGAGCAGTTCTTC. This sequence encodes CASSLRGTTSSYNEQFF. The rearrangement joins TRBV7-3 to TRBJ2-1; TRBD2 aligns across 7 bases. The CDR3 is 17 residues long. The germline gives CDR1 SGHTA, CDR2 FQGTGA. V lost 1 base, J lost 0 bases, and 6 bases stayed unmatched. Together with reference TRBV7-3 and TRBJ2-1, the CDR3 gives the full variable domain: GAGVSQTPSNKVTEKGKYVELRCDPISGHTALYWYRQSLGQGPEFLIYFQGTGAADDSGLPNDRFFAVRPEGSVSTLKIQRTERGDSAVYLCASSLRGTTSSYNEQFFGPGTRLTVL.